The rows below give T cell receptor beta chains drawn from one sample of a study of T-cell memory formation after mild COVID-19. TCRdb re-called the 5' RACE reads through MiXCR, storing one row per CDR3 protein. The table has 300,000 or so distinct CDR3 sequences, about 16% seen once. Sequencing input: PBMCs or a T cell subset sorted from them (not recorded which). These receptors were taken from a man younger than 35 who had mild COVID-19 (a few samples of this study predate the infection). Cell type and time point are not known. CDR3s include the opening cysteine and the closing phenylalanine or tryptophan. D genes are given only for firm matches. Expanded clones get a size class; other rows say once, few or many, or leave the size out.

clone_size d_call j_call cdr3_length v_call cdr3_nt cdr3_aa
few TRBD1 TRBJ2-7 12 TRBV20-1 TGCAGCGGGGACAGGGGAGGCCACGAGCAGTACTTC CSGDRGGHEQYF
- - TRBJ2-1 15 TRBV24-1 TGTGCCACCAGTGATTTTCTATCCACTTACAATGAGCAGTTCTTC CATSDFLSTYNEQFF
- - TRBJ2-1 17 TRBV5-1 TGCGCCAGCAGCTCGGGCGTAGGAGGGAGCTCCTACAATGAGCAGTTCTTC CASSSGVGGSSYNEQFF
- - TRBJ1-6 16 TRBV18 TGTGCCAGCTCACCACCCCATCGAGTGGACAATTCACCCCTCCACTTT CASSPPHRVDNSPLHF
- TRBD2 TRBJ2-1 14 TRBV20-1 TGCAGTGCTAGAGATAGCGGGGGGGCAGATGAGCAGTTCTTC CSARDSGGADEQFF
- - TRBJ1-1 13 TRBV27 TGTGCCAGCAGTTTAAGGTCGAACACTGAAGCTTTCTTT CASSLRSNTEAFF
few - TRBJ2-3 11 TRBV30 TGTGCCTGGGACGGGGGAGATACGCAGTATTTT CAWDGGDTQYF
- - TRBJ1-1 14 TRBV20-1 TGCAGTGCAAACAAAGCAACGAGCAACACTGAAGCTTTCTTT CSANKATSNTEAFF
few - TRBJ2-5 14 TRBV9 TGTGCCAGCAGCGTATGGGGTAGCGAGGAGACCCAGTACTTC CASSVWGSEETQYF
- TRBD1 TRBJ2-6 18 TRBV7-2 TGTGCCAGCAGCCACCAACAGGGGGCGCGCTCTGGGGCCAACGTCCTGACTTTC CASSHQQGARSGANVLTF
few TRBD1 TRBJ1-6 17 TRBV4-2 TGTGCCAGCAGCCAAGCGAAAGACAGGGCCTATAATTCACCCCTCCACTTT CASSQAKDRAYNSPLHF
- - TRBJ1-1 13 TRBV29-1 TGCAGCGTTGACTCCGGACGGCACACTGAAGCTTTCTTT CSVDSGRHTEAFF
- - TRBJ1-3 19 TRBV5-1 TGCGCCAGCAGCTTGGTTTCCCCGAGGCAGGGACTCTCTGGAAACACCATATATTTT CASSLVSPRQGLSGNTIYF
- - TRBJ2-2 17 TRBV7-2 TGTGCCAGCAGCCCAATCCCGGGGACCTACCTTGCCGGGGAGCTGTTTTTT CASSPIPGTYLAGELFF
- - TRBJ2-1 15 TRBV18 TGTGCCAGCTCACCACGAGACAGCGATTACAATGAGCAGTTCTTC CASSPRDSDYNEQFF
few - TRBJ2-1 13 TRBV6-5 TGTGCCAGCAGTTGGATGAGTAGCAATGAGCAGTTCTTC CASSWMSSNEQFF
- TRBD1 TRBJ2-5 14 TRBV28 TGTGCCAGCAGTTTCCGGGACAGGGGGGAGACCCAGTACTTC CASSFRDRGETQYF
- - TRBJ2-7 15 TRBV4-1 TGCGCCAGCAGCTACGTCCAGGGGGGCACTCACGAGCAGTACTTC CASSYVQGGTHEQYF
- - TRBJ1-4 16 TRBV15 TGTGCCACCAGCAGAGGTATGACAGAGGGATCCGAAAAACTGTTTTTT CATSRGMTEGSEKLFF
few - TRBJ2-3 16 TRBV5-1 TGCGCCAGCAGCGCAGTCCCGGGCAGTCTGACAGATACGCAGTATTTT CASSAVPGSLTDTQYF
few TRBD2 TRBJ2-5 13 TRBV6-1 TGTGCCAGCAGCGCTAGCGGGAGGGAGACCCAGTACTTC CASSASGRETQYF
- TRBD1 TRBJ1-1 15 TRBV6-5 TGTGCCAGCAGTCAAGACAGGGTTATGAACACTGAAGCTTTCTTT CASSQDRVMNTEAFF
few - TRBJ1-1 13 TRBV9 TGTGCCAGCAGCGTAGTGCAGGGGCCCGAAGCTTTCTTT CASSVVQGPEAFF
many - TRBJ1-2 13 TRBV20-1 TGCAGTGCTAGATCGGGGGCTAACTATGGCTACACCTTC CSARSGANYGYTF
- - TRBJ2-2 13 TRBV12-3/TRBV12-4 TGTGCAGAGGGGCAGGCGAACACCGGGGAGCTGTTTTTT CAEGQANTGELFF
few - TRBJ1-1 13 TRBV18 TGTGCCGGCCGACGGGCAGGGAAACTCGAAGCTTTCTTT CAGRRAGKLEAFF
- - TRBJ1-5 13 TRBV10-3 TGTGCCATCAGTGGGTCCAGCAATCAGCCCCAGCATTTT CAISGSSNQPQHF
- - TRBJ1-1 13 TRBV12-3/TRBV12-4 TGTGCCAGCAGTTTTGAAGAATTGGGTGAAGCTTTCTTT CASSFEELGEAFF
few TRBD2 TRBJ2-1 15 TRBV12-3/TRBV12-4 TGTGCCAGCAGCCCGCTAGCGGGGCTTACCAATGAGCAGTTCTTC CASSPLAGLTNEQFF
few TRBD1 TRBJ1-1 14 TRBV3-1 TGTGCCAGCAGCCTAAATCCGACAGGGAGAAGGGCTTTCTTT CASSLNPTGRRAFF
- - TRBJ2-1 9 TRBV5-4 TGTGCCAGGATGGAGGGGGAGTTCTTC CARMEGEFF
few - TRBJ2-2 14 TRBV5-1 TGCGCCAGCAGCTTCAACAGAGAAACCGGGGAGCTGTTTTTT CASSFNRETGELFF
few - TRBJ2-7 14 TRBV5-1 TGCGCCAGCAGCGGTACGGGGCAAGCCTACGAGCAGTACTTC CASSGTGQAYEQYF
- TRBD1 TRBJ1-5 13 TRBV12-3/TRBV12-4 TGTGCCAGCAGTGACAGGGGAAATCAGCCCCAGCATTTT CASSDRGNQPQHF
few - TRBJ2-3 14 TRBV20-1 TGCAGTGCTCCCCGCAGCGACAGCACAGATACGCAGTATTTT CSAPRSDSTDTQYF
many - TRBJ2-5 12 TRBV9 TGTGCCAGCAGCGCAGCAGGGGAGACCCAGTACTTC CASSAAGETQYF
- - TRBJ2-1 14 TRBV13 TGTGCCAGCAGCCCAGGTCGGGGTGGCAATGAGCAGTTCTTC CASSPGRGGNEQFF
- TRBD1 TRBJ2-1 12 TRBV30 TGTGCCTGGGGACAGGTGGGCAATGAGCAGTTCTTC CAWGQVGNEQFF
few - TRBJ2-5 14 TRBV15 TGTGCCACCAGCAGAGATATGGCACAAGAGACCCAGTACTTC CATSRDMAQETQYF
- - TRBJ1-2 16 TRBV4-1 TGCGCCAGCAGCATAATAGGGCGGGGGCAGGACTATGGCTACACCTTC CASSIIGRGQDYGYTF
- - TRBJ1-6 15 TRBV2 TGTGCCACCATCCCGGGGGCAATCTATAATTCACCCCTCCACTTT CATIPGAIYNSPLHF
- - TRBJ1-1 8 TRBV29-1 TGCAGCGTTGAAGGAGCTTTCTTT CSVEGAFF
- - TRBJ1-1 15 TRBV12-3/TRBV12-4 TGTGCCAGCAGTTTAGCTTCAGACGGGAACACTGAAGCTTTCTTT CASSLASDGNTEAFF
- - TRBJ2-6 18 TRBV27 TGTGCCAGCAGTTTGACAGGCCCTCGGTCGGGAGGGGCCAACGTCCTGACTTTC CASSLTGPRSGGANVLTF